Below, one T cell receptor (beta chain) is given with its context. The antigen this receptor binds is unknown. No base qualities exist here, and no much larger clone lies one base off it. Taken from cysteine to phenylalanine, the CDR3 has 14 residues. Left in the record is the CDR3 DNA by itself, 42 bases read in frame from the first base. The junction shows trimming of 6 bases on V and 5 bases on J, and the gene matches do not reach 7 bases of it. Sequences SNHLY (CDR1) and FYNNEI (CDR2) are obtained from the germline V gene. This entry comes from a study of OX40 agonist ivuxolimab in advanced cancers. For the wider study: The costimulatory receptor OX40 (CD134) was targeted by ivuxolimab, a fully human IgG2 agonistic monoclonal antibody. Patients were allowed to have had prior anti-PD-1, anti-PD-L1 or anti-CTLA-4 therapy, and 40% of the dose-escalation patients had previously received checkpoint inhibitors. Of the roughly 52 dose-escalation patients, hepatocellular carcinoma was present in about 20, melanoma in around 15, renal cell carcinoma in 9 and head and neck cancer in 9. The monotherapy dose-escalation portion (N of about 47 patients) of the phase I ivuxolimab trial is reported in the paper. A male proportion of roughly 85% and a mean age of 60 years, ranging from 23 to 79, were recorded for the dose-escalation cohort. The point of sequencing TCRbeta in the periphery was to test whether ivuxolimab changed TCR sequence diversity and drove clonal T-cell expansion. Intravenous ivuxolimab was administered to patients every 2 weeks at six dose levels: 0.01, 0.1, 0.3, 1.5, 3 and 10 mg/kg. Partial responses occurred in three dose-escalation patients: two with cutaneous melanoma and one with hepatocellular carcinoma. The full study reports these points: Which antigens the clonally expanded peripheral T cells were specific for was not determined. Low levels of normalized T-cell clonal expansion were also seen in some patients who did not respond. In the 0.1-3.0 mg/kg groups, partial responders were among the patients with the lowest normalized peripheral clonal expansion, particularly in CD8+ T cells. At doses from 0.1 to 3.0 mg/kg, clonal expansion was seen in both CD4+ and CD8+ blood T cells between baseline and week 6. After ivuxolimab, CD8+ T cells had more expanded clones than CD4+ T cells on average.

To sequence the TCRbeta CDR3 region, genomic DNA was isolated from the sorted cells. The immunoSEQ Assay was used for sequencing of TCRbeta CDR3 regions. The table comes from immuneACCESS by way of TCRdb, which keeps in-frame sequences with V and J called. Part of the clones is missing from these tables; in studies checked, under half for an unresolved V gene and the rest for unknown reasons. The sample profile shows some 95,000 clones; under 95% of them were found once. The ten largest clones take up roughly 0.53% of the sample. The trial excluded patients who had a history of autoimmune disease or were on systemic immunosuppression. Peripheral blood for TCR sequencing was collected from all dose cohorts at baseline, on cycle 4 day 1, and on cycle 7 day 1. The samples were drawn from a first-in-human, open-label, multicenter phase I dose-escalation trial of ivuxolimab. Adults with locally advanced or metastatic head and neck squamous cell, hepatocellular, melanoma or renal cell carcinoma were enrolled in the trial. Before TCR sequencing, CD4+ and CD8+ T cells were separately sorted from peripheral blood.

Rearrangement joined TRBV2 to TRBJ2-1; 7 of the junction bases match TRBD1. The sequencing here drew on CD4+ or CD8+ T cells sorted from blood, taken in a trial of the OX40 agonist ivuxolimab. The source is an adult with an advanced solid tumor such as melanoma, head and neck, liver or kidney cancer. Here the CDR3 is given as CASRTGEINNEQFF. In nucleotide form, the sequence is TGTGCCAGCAGAACAGGGGAAATAAACAATGAGCAGTTCTTC. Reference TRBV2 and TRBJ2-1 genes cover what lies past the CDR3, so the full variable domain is EPEVTQTPSHQVTQMGQEVILRCVPISNHLYFYWYRQILGQKVEFLVSFYNNEISEKSEIFDDQFSVERPDGSNFTLKIRSTKLEDSAMYFCASRTGEINNEQFFGPGTRLTVL.